Following are 5 T cell receptor beta chains from one sample sequenced in a study of blood T cell repertoires in COVID-19. Measured with immunoSEQ multiplex PCR; TCRdb has only the in-frame clones, and not every one. The profile covers hundreds of thousands of clones, with about four fifths appearing a single time and approximately 4% taken by the ten largest. Sequenced: PBMCs or T cells enriched from blood (not recorded which). These receptors all stem from a middle-aged woman who had been exposed to COVID-19.

The rearrangement joins TRBV18 to TRBJ2-5, with 10 bases fitting TRBD2. The CDR3 totals 17 residues. Per germline, CDR1 KGHSH and CDR2 LQKENI. After removal of 3 bases from V and 1 base from J, the junction contained 8 bases not matched to a gene. In DNA, the CDR3 is TGTGCCAGCTCACCGCAGCGGGGGGGGATACTCCAAGAGACCCAGTACTTC. Protein: CASSPQRGGILQETQYF.

This clone was counted between two and nine times. The gene calls are TRBV6-4 and TRBJ1-3; tentatively, D is TRBD1 (6 bases). CDR3 size: 16 residues. With 2 bases removed from V and 0 bases from J, the gap between germline ends came to 11 bases. Germline-derived CDR1 and CDR2 are MRHNA and SNTAGT. The CDR3 region is CASSDGGGSSGNTIYF. Here the CDR3 DNA reads TGTGCCAGCAGTGACGGTGGGGGCAGCTCTGGAAACACCATATATTTT.

This chain connects TRBV12-3 or TRBV12-4 to TRBJ1-2; D uncertain. The CDR3 is made up of 13 amino acids. V was pared by 1 base and J by 4 bases, with 7 bases between. CDR3: CASSLEQSYGYTF. The CDR3 DNA follows: TGTGCCAGCAGTTTAGAACAGTCCTATGGCTACACCTTC.

DNA of the CDR3: TGTGCCAGCACTCACACCTCCTACAATGAGCAGTTCTTC. Amino acids: CASTHTSYNEQFF. The chain employs TRBV6-5 and TRBJ2-1; D not resolved. The germline V gene encodes CDR1 MNHEY and CDR2 SVGAGI. The CDR3 length is 13 residues. V lost 7 bases, J lost 0 bases, and 7 bases lay in between.

J is TRBJ2-1 and V is TRBV12-3 or TRBV12-4, with a weak D call TRBD2 (5 bases). CDR3 length equals 12 residues. Trimming pared 3 bases from V and 6 bases from J, leaving 6 bases between. The CDR3 DNA follows: TGTGCCAGCAGTTTTGAGGGCAATGAGCAGTTCTTC. Encoded protein: CASSFEGNEQFF.